Below are 13 T cell receptor beta chains sequenced from a single sample in a study of blood T cells in healthy people across ages. A second PCR, run for roughly 7 to 12 cycles, used a sample-barcoded 5' primer plus a J-beta primer mix. In TCRdb, the 5' RACE reads were re-called with MiXCR into one record per CDR3 protein. The sample lists around 690,000 distinct CDR3 sequences, roughly 58% occurring once. The sample was blood. The source of these receptors is a man aged 55 to 70 in good health.

The gene calls are TRBV10-3 and TRBJ2-1, with 8 bases fitting TRBD2. J gave up 3 bases and V 2 bases, and 6 bases lay outside the gene matches. The length of the CDR3 is 16 residues. Germline V lookup: CDR1 ENHRY, CDR2 SYGVKD. In DNA, the CDR3 is TGTGCCATCAGTGAGCTCCCCGGGGGGGGCTACAATGAGCAGTTCTTC. Its protein product is CAISELPGGGYNEQFF.

This clonotype occurred once. The CDR3 loop is CAIRATSGGASSYNEQFF. In DNA, the CDR3 is TGTGCCATCAGAGCGACTAGCGGGGGCGCCAGCTCCTACAATGAGCAGTTCTTC. This sequence joins TRBV10-3 and TRBJ2-1; 12 bases align to TRBD2. CDR3 length: 18 residues. CDR1 and CDR2 from the germline V gene are ENHRY and SYGVKD. With V trimmed by 6 bases and J by 0 bases, 9 bases remained unmatched.

The rearrangement uses TRBV5-1 and TRBJ1-1; D not certain. The germline V gene encodes CDR1 SGHRS and CDR2 YFSETQ. The CDR3 sequence is 17 residues long. With 0 bases removed from V and 0 bases from J, the gap between germline ends came to 15 bases. The CDR3 region is CASSLAREATVNTEAFF. In nucleotides, the CDR3 is TGCGCCAGCAGCTTGGCCCGAGAGGCGACGGTGAACACTGAAGCTTTCTTT.

The chain recombines TRBV5-1 with TRBJ2-5; 11 positions agree with TRBD1. The ends lost 3 bases at V and 2 bases at J; junction bases unmatched: 6. Germline CDR1 and CDR2: SGHRS and YFSETQ. CDR3 length: 16 residues. The CDR3 sequence is CASSSAGTGGQETQYF. The CDR3 DNA reads as TGCGCCAGCAGCTCCGCAGGGACAGGGGGGCAAGAGACCCAGTACTTC.

Comments on this clonotype: A single base separates this from a much larger clone, so it may be a read error. This chain links TRBV28 with TRBJ2-7; the D gene is possibly TRBD2 (5 bases). V was shortened by 6 bases and J by 0 bases, with 15 bases between the two germline ends. Germline V gene data show CDR1 as MDHEN and CDR2 as SYDVKM. CDR3 length: 15 amino acids. Written as DNA, the CDR3 is TGTGCCAGCAGCACCGGAGGCCTCGGCTCCTACGAGCAGTACTTC. This encodes CASSTGGLGSYEQYF.

This clonotype appeared a single time. This chain uses TRBV25-1 with TRBJ2-1; the D is unclear. The CDR3 has 13 amino acids. Trimming took off 0 bases at V and 5 bases at J, with 5 bases between the two ends. The germline V gene encodes CDR1 MGHDK and CDR2 SYGVNS. The CDR3 loop is CASSEYRHNEQFF. The CDR3 region has the DNA TGTGCCAGCAGTGAATATCGTCACAATGAGCAGTTCTTC.

CDR3 nucleotides: TGTGCCAGCAGTTACGGGCAGGGTAAACCCGGAAACACCATATATTTT. It specifies CASSYGQGKPGNTIYF. The chain employs TRBV6-6 and TRBJ1-3; a weak D match, TRBD1 (5 bases). V was pared by 2 bases and J by 4 bases, with 15 bases between. The CDR3 totals 16 residues. Germline-derived CDR1 and CDR2 are MNHNY and SVGAGI (reference sequence).

The chain uses TRBV2 and TRBJ2-3; 9 bases fit TRBD2. Germline lookup yields CDR1 SNHLY and CDR2 FYNNEI. The CDR3 has 20 residues. V trimming: 2 bases; J trimming: 0 bases; junction bases outside the gene matches: 15. CDR3 nucleotide sequence: TGTGCCAGCAGTGAATTCCCAGCGGGGGGCGCGACATTTAGCACAGATACGCAGTATTTT. Translation gives CASSEFPAGGATFSTDTQYF.

There are a few counts of this clonotype. The chain is built from TRBV4-2 and TRBJ2-4; TRBD2 agrees at 11 bases. Gene TRBJ2-7 matches the end of the DNA better, so the J call may be wrong. The CDR3 spans 14 residues. Germline values: CDR1 LGHNA, CDR2 YNFKEQ. In nucleotides, the CDR3 is TGTGCCAGCAGATTAGCGGGGGGGCCTGACGAGCAGTACTTC. This gives the protein CASRLAGGPDEQYF.

This clonotype has only a few counts. The chain employs TRBV29-1 and TRBJ2-3; 8 nucleotides line up with TRBD1. Germline V gene sequence: CDR1 SQVTM, CDR2 ANQGSEA. Trimming cost V 2 bases and J 5 bases; bases outside gene matches: 9. The CDR3 contains 15 residues. CDR3 region: CSVERGQGAGDTQYF. DNA of the CDR3: TGCAGCGTTGAAAGGGGTCAGGGGGCGGGAGATACGCAGTATTTT.

The sample holds a few counts of this clonotype. The gene calls are TRBV7-2 and TRBJ2-2, with D possibly called TRBD1 or TRBD2 (7 bases each). This CDR3 is built from 15 residues. Germline loops: CDR1 SGHTA, CDR2 FQGNSA. Trimming removed 6 bases from V and 5 bases from J, with 16 bases in between. Here the CDR3 reads CASRPGGAGTGELFF. CDR3 nucleotides: TGTGCCAGCAGACCAGGGGGGGCGGGTACCGGGGAGCTGTTTTTT.

The J gene is TRBJ1-2, the V gene TRBV15; TRBD1 agrees at 7 bases. Germline V gives CDR1 LNHNV, CDR2 YYDKDF (reference sequence). With V trimmed by 0 bases and J by 7 bases, 5 bases remained unmatched. This CDR3 comprises 14 residues. In nucleotides, the CDR3 is TGTGCCACCAGCAGAGAATGGACAGGAACTGGCTACACCTTC. Amino acids: CATSREWTGTGYTF.

The chain combines TRBV6-2 or TRBV6-3 with TRBJ1-2, with TRBD1 matching over 8 bases. CDR3 size: 12 residues. Losses at the gene ends were 6 bases for V and 5 bases for J; bases not matched to a gene: 2. The V gene's germline CDR1 is MNHEY and CDR2 SVGEGT. CDR3 in DNA: TGTGCCAGCAGGGGACAGGATTATGGCTACACCTTC. Translating it yields CASRGQDYGYTF.